Listed here is a single T cell receptor beta chain. Its specificity is not known. These data originate in a study of T cell responses to AZD1222 COVID-19 vaccine. Study-level points and caveats: Just a handful of people given AZD1222 tested seropositive at baseline.

CDR3 length: 14 amino acids. V lost 3 bases, J lost 7 bases, and 10 bases stayed unmatched. Germline CDR1 is SGHDT and CDR2 is YYEEEE. Pooled samples include second doses given at about 4 or 12 weeks. Repertoires were generated with immunoSEQ multiplex PCR, while TCRdb's copy carries only in-frame clones and drops some. The sample contains approximately 140,000 clones, over 85% of which appear only once. Here the sequenced sample was peripheral blood, taken 28 days after the second AZD1222 dose. The chain uses TRBV5-6 and TRBJ2-7; 7 bases agree with TRBD2. This clonotype originated in an adult who received the AZD1222 COVID-19 vaccine. The CDR3 DNA follows: TGTGCCAGCAGCTACGCCGGGACTATATCTGAGCAGTACTTC. Protein product: CASSYAGTISEQYF.